The present entry profiles one T cell receptor beta chain with its context. Antigen: not known. The data belong to a study of cytomegalovirus exposure and HLA in healthy donors. Study-wide background: Genotyping showed roughly 83% of roughly 400 donors falling in the Caucasian-associated ancestry cluster.

Whole-study results and caveats: According to a later analysis, donors in an Asian-associated ancestry cluster reportedly had fewer N-insertions than the roughly 640-donor mean. Common viral pathogens (according to a later analysis) appeared linked to several of the most significant clusters. Later analysis showed most CMV-associated TCR beta chains appearing HLA-restricted.

The PCR employed 60 Vbeta primers together with 13 Jbeta primers. Using immunoSEQ multiplex PCR, the repertoire was profiled, and TCRdb retains in-frame clones only, with some absent. The table records approximately 97,000 clones, approximately 85% of them present only once. This CDR3 is built from 15 residues. Germline values: CDR1 SGHNT, CDR2 YYREEE (reference sequence). After removal of 3 bases from V and 2 bases from J, the junction contained 2 bases not matched to a gene. Sample: PBMCs. The sequence was collected from a man aged 35-49 years in good health and CMV-seropositive. This chain uses TRBV5-4 with TRBJ2-5; TRBD2 matches 12 bases. CDR3 sequence: CASSSGLAGQETQYF. CDR3 DNA sequence: TGTGCCAGCAGCTCAGGACTAGCGGGGCAAGAGACCCAGTACTTC. Variable domain in full (rest from reference TRBV5-4 and TRBJ2-5): ETGVTQSPTHLIKTRGQQVTLRCSSQSGHNTVSWYQQALGQGPQFIFQYYREEENGRGNFPPRFSGLQFPNYSSELNVNALELDDSALYLCASSSGLAGQETQYFGPGTRLLVL.